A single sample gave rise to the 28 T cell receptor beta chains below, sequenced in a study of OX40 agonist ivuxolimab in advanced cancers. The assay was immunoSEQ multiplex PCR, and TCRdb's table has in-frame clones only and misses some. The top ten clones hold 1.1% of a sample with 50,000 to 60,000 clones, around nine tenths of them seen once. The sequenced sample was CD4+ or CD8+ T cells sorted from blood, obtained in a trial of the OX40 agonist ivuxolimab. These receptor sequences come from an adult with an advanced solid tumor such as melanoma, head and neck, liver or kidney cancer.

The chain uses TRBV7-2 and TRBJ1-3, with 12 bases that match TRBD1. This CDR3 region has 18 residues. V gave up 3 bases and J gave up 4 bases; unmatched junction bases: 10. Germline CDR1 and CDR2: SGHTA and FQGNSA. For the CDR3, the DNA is TGTGCCAGCAGCTTTCGGTCCACCGGGACAGGGGGCGGAAACACCATATATTTT. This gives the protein CASSFRSTGTGGGNTIYF. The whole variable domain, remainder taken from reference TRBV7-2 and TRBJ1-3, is GAGVSQSPSNKVTEKGKDVELRCDPISGHTALYWYRQSLGQGLEFLIYFQGNSAPDKSGLPSDRFSAERTGGSVSTLTIQRTQQEDSAVYLCASSFRSTGTGGGNTIYFGEGSWLTVV.

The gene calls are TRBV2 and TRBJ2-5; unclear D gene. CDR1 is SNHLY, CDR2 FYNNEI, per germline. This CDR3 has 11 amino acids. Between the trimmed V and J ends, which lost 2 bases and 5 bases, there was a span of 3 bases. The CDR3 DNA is TGTGCCAGCAGTGAATGGGAGACCCAGTACTTC. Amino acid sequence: CASSEWETQYF.

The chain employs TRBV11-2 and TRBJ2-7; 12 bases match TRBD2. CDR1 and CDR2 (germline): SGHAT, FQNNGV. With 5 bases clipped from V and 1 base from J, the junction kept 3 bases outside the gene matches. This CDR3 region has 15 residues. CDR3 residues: CASSRTSGTSYEQYF. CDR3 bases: TGTGCCAGCAGCCGGACTAGCGGGACTTCCTACGAGCAGTACTTC. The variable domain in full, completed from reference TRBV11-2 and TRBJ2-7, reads EAGVAQSPRYKIIEKRQSVAFWCNPISGHATLYWYQQILGQGPKLLIQFQNNGVVDDSQLPKDRFSAERLKGVDSTLKIQPAKLEDSAVYLCASSRTSGTSYEQYFGPGTRLTVT.

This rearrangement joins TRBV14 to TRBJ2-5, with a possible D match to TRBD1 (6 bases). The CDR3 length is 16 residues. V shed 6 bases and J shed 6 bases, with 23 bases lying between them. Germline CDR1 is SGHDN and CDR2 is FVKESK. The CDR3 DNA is TGTGCCAGCAGACTTAAACGTCGGCAGGGGAAAAAGACCCAGTACTTC. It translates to CASRLKRRQGKKTQYF.

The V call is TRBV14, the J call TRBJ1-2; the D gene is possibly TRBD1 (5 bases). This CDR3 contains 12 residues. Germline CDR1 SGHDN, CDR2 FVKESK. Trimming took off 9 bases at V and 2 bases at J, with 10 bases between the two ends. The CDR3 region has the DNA TGTGCCAGTCGGGGACTGAACTATGGCTACACCTTC. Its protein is CASRGLNYGYTF.

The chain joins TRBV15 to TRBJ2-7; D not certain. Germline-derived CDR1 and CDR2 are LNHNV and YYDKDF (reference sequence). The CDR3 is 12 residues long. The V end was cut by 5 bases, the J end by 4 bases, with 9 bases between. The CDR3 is CATSRDQYEQYF. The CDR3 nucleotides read TGTGCCACCAGCCGTGACCAGTACGAGCAGTACTTC.

CDR3 bases: TGTGCCAGCAGCTCCGTGGTGGGGTTATCGGATGGCTACACCTTC. Amino acids: CASSSVVGLSDGYTF. The chain carries TRBV28 and TRBJ1-2, with D unresolved. Trimming left V 6 bases short and J 6 bases short, with 20 bases between. The germline CDR1 and CDR2 sequences are MDHEN and SYDVKM. This CDR3 is built from 15 residues.

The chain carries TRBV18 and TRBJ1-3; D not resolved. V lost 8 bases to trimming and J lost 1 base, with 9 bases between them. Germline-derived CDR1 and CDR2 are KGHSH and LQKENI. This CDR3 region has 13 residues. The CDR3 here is CASAYSSGNTIYF. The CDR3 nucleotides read TGTGCCAGCGCGTACAGTTCTGGAAACACCATATATTTT.

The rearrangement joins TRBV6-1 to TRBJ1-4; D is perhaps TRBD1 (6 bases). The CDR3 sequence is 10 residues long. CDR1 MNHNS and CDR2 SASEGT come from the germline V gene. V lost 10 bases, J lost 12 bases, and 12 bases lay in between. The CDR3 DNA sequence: TGTGCCACCGAGGGGGAGGAACTGTTTTTT. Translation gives CATEGEELFF.

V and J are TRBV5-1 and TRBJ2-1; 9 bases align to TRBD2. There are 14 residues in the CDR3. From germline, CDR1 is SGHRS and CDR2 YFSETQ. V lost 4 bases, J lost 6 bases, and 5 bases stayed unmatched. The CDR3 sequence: CASSVILAGNEQFF. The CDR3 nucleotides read TGCGCCAGCAGCGTTATACTAGCGGGCAATGAGCAGTTCTTC.

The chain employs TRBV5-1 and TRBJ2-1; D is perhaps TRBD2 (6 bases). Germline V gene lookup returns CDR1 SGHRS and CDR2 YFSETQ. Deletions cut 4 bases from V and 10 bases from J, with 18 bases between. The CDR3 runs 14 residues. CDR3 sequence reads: CASSIGTPVGEQFF. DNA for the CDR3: TGCGCCAGCAGCATTGGGACTCCGGTCGGGGAGCAGTTCTTC.

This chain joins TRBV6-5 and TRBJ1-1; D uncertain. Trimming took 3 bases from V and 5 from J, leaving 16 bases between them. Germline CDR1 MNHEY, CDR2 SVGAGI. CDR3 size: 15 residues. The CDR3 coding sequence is TGTGCCAGCAGTTATGGGGAACCGGGCGTGACTGAAGCTTTCTTT. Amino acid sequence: CASSYGEPGVTEAFF.

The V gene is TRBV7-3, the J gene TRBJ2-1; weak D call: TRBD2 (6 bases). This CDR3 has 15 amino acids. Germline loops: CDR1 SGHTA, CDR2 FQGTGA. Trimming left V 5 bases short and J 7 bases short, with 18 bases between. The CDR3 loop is CASSPIGGVGNEQFF. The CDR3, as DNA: TGTGCCAGCAGCCCCATTGGCGGGGTAGGGAATGAGCAGTTCTTC.

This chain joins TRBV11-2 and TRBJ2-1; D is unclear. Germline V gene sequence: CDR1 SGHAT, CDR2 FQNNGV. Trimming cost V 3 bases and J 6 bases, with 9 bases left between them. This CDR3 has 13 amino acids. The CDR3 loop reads CASSLARSNEQFF. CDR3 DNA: TGTGCCAGCAGCTTGGCACGTTCCAATGAGCAGTTCTTC.

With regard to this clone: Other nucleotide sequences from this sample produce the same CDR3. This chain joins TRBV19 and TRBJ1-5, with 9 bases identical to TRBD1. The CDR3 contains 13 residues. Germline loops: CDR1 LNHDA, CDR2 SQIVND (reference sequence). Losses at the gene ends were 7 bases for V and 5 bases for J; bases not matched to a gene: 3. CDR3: CASNRGPDQPQHF. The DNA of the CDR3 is TGTGCCAGTAACAGGGGGCCCGATCAGCCCCAGCATTTT.

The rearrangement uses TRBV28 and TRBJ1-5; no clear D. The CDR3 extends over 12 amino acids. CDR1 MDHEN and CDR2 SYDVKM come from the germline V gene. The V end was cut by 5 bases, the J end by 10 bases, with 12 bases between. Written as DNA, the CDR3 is TGTGCCAGCAGTCTCCCCTCGGGCCCCCAGCATTTT. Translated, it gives CASSLPSGPQHF. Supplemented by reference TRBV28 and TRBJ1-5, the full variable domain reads DVKVTQSSRYLVKRTGEKVFLECVQDMDHENMFWYRQDPGLGLRLIYFSYDVKMKEKGDIPEGYSVSREKKERFSLILESASTNQTSMYLCASSLPSGPQHFGDGTRLSIL.

Here the CDR3 DNA reads TGTGCCAGCAGCGAAGGGCTAGCGGGCATACCCTACGAGCAGTACTTC. Its translation is CASSEGLAGIPYEQYF. The chain uses TRBV11-2 and TRBJ2-7; the match to TRBD2 covers 8 bases. Germline V gene data show CDR1 as SGHAT and CDR2 as FQNNGV. Trimming at V came to 5 bases and at J to 2 bases, leaving 11 bases not matched to a gene. The CDR3 is made up of 16 amino acids.

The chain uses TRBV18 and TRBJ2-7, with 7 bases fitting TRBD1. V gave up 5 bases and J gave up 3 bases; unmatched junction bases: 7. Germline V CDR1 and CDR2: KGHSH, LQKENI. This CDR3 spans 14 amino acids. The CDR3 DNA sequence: TGTGCCAGCTCATCCCCGGGACAGCGCTACGAGCAGTACTTC. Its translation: CASSSPGQRYEQYF.

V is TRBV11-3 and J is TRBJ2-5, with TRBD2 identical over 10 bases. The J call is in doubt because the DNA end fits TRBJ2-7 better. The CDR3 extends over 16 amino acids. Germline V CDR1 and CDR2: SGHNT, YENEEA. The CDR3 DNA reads TGTGCCAGCAGCTTAGGAGCGGGAGGGCGCTCCTACGAGCAGTACTTC. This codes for CASSLGAGGRSYEQYF.

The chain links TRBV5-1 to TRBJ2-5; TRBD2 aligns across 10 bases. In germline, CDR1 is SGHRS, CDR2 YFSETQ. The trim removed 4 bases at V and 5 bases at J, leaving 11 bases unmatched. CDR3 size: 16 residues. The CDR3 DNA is TGCGCCAGCAGCCCCTACCTAGCGGGAGTAGGGGAGACCCAGTACTTC. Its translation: CASSPYLAGVGETQYF.

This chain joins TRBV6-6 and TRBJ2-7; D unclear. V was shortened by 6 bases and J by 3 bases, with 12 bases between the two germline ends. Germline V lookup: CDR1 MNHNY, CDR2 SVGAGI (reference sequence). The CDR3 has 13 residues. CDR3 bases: TGTGCCAGCAGGCTTGAATGGGGCTACGAGCAGTACTTC. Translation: CASRLEWGYEQYF.

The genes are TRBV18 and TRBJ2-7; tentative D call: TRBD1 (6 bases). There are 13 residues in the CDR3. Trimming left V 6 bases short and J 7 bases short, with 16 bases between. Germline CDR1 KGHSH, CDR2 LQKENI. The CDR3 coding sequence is TGTGCCAGCTCGTACGACAGGTTTGAAGAGCAGTACTTC. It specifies CASSYDRFEEQYF.

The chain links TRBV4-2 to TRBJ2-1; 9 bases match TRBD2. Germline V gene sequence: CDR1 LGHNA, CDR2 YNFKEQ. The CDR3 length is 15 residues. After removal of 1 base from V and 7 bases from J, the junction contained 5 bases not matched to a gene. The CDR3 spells CASSQVPGLANEQFF. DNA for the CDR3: TGTGCCAGCAGCCAAGTCCCGGGACTAGCTAATGAGCAGTTCTTC.

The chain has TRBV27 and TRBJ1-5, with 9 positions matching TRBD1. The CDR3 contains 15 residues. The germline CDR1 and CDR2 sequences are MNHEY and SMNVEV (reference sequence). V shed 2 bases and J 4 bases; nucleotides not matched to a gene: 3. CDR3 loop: CASSLGTGPNQPQHF. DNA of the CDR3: TGTGCCAGCAGTTTAGGGACAGGGCCGAATCAGCCCCAGCATTTT.

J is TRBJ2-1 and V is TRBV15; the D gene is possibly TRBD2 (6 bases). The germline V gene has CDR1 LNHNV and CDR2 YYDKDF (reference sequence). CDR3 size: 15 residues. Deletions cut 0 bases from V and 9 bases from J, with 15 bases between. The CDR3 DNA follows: TGTGCCACCAGCAGAGATCGAGTTCGGGGGATTGAGCAGTTCTTC. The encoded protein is CATSRDRVRGIEQFF.

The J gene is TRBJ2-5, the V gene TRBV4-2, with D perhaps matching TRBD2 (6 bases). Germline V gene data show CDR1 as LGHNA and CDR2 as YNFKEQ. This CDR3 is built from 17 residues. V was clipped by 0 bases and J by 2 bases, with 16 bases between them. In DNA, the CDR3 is TGTGCCAGCAGCCAAGACGCCCCTGGCGGGATACAAGAGACCCAGTACTTC. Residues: CASSQDAPGGIQETQYF.

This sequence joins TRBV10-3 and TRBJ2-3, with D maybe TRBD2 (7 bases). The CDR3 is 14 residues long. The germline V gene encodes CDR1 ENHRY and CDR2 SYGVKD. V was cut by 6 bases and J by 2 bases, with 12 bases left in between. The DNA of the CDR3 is TGTGCCATCAGGCGGGGGCCCGACACAGATACGCAGTATTTT. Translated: CAIRRGPDTDTQYF.

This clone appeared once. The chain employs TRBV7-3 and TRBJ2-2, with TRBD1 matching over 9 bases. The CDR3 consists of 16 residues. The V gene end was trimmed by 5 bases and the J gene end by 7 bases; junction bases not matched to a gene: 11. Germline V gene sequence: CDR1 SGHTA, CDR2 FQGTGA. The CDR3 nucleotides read TGTGCCAGCAGCCTCACAGGGGGCGGCCTTAGCGGGGAGCTGTTTTTT. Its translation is CASSLTGGGLSGELFF.